This TCR beta chain is drawn from a study of post-analysis software for immune sequencing data. About the research overall: The courses of disease that were included comprised relapsing-remitting, secondary progressive and progressive-relapsing multiple sclerosis. Study results and limitations: Diversity measured as normalized Chao1 was significantly lower in multiple sclerosis patients than in controls. The authors found that F measure strongly co-clustered same-batch samples. A handful of TRBV segments, including TRBV5-6, TRBV5-1 and TRBV20-1, were more frequent in patients than controls.

A note on this clonotype: Its antigen remains unknown.

The TCR beta cDNA libraries carried unique molecular identifiers. Researchers reported 400,000 to 550,000 cDNA molecules coming from approximately 1 to 10 million T cells. In TCRdb, the PCR reads were re-called with MiXCR into one record per CDR3 protein. The repertoire includes a few hundred thousand distinct CDR3 sequences, over 35% of them detected once, and around an eighth sits in the top ten. This CDR3 has 13 amino acids. Germline CDR1 is SGHTA and CDR2 is FQGNSA. V was pared by 4 bases and J by 4 bases, with 10 bases between. The sequencing sample was made of blood. The chain links TRBV7-2 to TRBJ1-2, with D perhaps matching TRBD1 (5 bases). The receptor was isolated from a girl aged 5-17 years with multiple sclerosis. In DNA form, the CDR3 reads TGTGCCAGCAGCTCGGGACGGGTCTATGGCTACACCTTC. Amino acids: CASSSGRVYGYTF.